This T cell receptor (beta chain) appears in the sequencing data of a study of T cells in Graves' hyperthyroidism and ophthalmopathy. V was trimmed by 4 bases and J by 2 bases, leaving 11 bases between them. From germline, CDR1 is LGHDT and CDR2 YNNKEL (reference sequence). The CDR3 runs 14 residues. TCR beta CDR3 regions were amplified from RNA transcripts. Using the HTBI primer set, a first-round RT-PCR was run on the TCR CDR3. TCRdb processed the multiplex PCR reads anew with MiXCR; each CDR3 protein has one entry. The sample has some 570,000 distinct CDR3 sequences, more than 15% seen once; the top ten hold 15% to 20%. There are many counts of this clonotype.

The chain carries TRBV3-1 and TRBJ2-5; D not resolved. Sample: blood. The TCR sequence derives from a woman aged 18-29 years with Graves' ophthalmopathy. As DNA, the CDR3 is TGTGCCAGCAGCCCCATGATCCAACAAGAGACCCAGTACTTC. This translates into CASSPMIQQETQYF.